This TCR beta chain was observed in a study of early stage breast cancer tumors. Study-level information: Of some 17 invasive breast tumors, about a dozen were hormone receptor-positive, HER2-negative. Study-wide points: Compared with adjacent normal breast, tumors showed about 2.5-fold denser, more clonal T cells. Commonly generated sequences made up most enriched TCRB sequences shared between patients.

As for this clone: Its antigen is still unknown.

Each sample had two DNA replicates, roughly 0.5 ug blood or roughly 1.5 ug tissue. TCRdb keeps only in-frame clones here, not all; method: immunoSEQ multiplex PCR. Altogether 50,000 or so clones are present, approximately 80% being singletons, with the ten largest covering about 1.4%. This CDR3 is 14 amino acids long. Per the germline V gene, CDR1 is LNHDA and CDR2 is SQIVND (reference sequence). The V gene end was trimmed by 6 bases and the J gene end by 8 bases; junction bases not matched to a gene: 8. The receptor's source is a person aged 45-60 years with breast cancer. The rearrangement links TRBV19 to TRBJ1-4; 8 bases fit TRBD1. The material sequenced was blood. For the CDR3, the DNA is TGTGCCAGTAGGAGGACAGGGCGAGAAGAAAAACTGTTTTTT. The encoded protein is CASRRTGREEKLFF.